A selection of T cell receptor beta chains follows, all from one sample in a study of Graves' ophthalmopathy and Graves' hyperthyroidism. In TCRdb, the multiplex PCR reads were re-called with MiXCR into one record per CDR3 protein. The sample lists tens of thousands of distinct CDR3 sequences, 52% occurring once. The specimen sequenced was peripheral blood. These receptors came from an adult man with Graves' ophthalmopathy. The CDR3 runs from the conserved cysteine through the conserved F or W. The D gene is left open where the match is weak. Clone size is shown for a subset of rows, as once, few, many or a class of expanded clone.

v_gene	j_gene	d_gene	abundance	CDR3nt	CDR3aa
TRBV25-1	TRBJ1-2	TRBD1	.	TGTGCCAGCAGTGAGGGACAGGACTATGGCTACACCTTC	CASSEGQDYGYTF
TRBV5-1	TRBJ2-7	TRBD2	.	TGCGCCAGCAGCTTCACTAGCGGGACCTACGAGCAGTACTTC	CASSFTSGTYEQYF
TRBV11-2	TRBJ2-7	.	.	TGTGCCAGCAGCTTAGTATCAGGGGAAGCCGGGGAGCAGTACTTC	CASSLVSGEAGEQYF
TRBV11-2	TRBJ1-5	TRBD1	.	TGTGCCAGCAGCCCAACGGACAGGGGGCAATACCAGCCCCGGCATTTT	CASSPTDRGQYQPRHF
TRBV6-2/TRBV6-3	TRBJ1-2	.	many	TGTGCCAGCAGTAATGCGGGGCAGAAGAGGTATGGCTACACCTTC	CASSNAGQKRYGYTF
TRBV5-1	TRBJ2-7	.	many	TGCGCCAGCAGCTTGTATTGGGAGTTCGGCGAGCAGTACTTC	CASSLYWEFGEQYF
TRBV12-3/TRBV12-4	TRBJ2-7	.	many	TGTGCCAGCAACCGTTCCCCTGAGAGGGAGCAGTACTTC	CASNRSPEREQYF
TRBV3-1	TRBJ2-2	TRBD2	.	TGTGCCAGCAGCCATTTCAAGGGCGGGGGATCCGGGGAGCTGTTTTTT	CASSHFKGGGSGELFF
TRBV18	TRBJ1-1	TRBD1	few	TGTGCCAGCTCACGACCGGGACAGGGTAACACTGAAGCTTTCTTT	CASSRPGQGNTEAFF
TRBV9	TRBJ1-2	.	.	TGCGCCAGCGACCGCGACGGGAACTATGGCTACACCTTC	CASDRDGNYGYTF
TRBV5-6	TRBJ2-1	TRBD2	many	TGTGCCAGCATCCTTAGCGGGGGGGCCCGCTCCTACAATGAGCAGTTCTTC	CASILSGGARSYNEQFF
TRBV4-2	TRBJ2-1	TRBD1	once	TGTGCCAGCAGCCAACAACCGGGGACAGGGGGCAATGAGCAGTTCTTC	CASSQQPGTGGNEQFF
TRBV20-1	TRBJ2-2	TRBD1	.	TGCAGTGCAGGGGGACAGGGCAGCGGGGAGCTGTTTTTT	CSAGGQGSGELFF
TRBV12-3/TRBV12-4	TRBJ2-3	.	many	TGTGCCAGCAGTTTGGGTCTAACCAACACAGATACGCAGTATTTT	CASSLGLTNTDTQYF
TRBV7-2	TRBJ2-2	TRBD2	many	TGTGCCAGCAGCCGAACTAGCGGGGGCACCGGGGAGCTGTTTTTT	CASSRTSGGTGELFF
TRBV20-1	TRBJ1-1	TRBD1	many	TGCAGTGCCCTGATGTCCGGGACAGAAAAAATGAGGGTGAACACTGAAGCTTTCTTT	CSALMSGTEKMRVNTEAFF
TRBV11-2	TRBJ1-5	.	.	TGTGCCAGAAGGTACAGGGGCAATCAGCCCCAGCATTTT	CARRYRGNQPQHF
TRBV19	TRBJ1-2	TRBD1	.	TGTGCCAGTAGTATCCCTGCCGGACAGGGTTCTGGCTACACCTTC	CASSIPAGQGSGYTF
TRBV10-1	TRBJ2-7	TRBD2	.	TGCGCCAGCAGAACTAGCGGGGGGGCCGAGCAGTACTTC	CASRTSGGAEQYF
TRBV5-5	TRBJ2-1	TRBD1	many	TGTGCCAGCAGCTTGCCAGGGGGCGTTCGGTGTGAGCAGTTCTTC	CASSLPGGVRCEQFF
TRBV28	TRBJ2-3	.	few	TGTGCCAGCACCGAAACCGGACAAACCACAGATACGCAGTATTTT	CASTETGQTTDTQYF
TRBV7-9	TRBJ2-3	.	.	TGTGCCAGCAGCTTTACAGGCACAGATACGCAGTATTTT	CASSFTGTDTQYF
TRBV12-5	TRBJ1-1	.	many	TGTGCTAGTGGTCTAGCTTTGAACACTGAAGCTTTCTTT	CASGLALNTEAFF
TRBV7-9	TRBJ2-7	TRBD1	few	TGTGCCAGCAGCCTCCCACTGGGACAGGGGGACTACGAGCAGTACTTC	CASSLPLGQGDYEQYF
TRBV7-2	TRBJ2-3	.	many	TGTGCCAGCAGCTTTAGGACGACGGGTAGCGGCACAGATACGCAGTATTTT	CASSFRTTGSGTDTQYF
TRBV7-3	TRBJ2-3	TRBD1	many	TGTGCCAGCAGCTCCAGGGGGCTTCGGGGCACAGATACGCAGTATTTT	CASSSRGLRGTDTQYF